This T cell receptor (beta chain) was sequenced during a study of tumor and adjacent non-tumor tissue in lung cancer. Turning to the study itself: Patients comprised about a dozen adenocarcinoma, a couple of squamous cell carcinoma and 1 small cell lung cancer. Study-wide points: Patients with more diverse tumor TCRs had worse survival. Tumor repertoires had a smaller top 100 clone share than normal lung.

The CDR3 extends over 13 amino acids. Per germline, CDR1 MDHEN and CDR2 SYDVKM. The template was RNA from unsorted bulk tissue. The normal lung tissue was taken more than 3 cm from the tumor edge. Three rounds of nested PCR, following a modified ARM-PCR protocol, produced the TCRbeta library. A single record per CDR3 protein comes from TCRdb applying MiXCR to the multiplex PCR reads. Of 60,000 to 70,000 distinct CDR3 sequences listed, more than 65% were seen once; the top ten hold 40% to 50%. Worth noting for this clonotype: Its antigen remains unidentified. At one end the junction does not follow the germline gene, possibly because of a read error.

The sequence was collected from a man aged 55 to 70 with non-small cell lung cancer. Sequencing used distant non-tumor lung tissue. The V call is TRBV28, the J call TRBJ2-1; 8 bases are a match to TRBD2. CDR3 region: CANRSSGINEQLF. The CDR3 nucleotides read TGTGCCAACAGGAGTAGCGGGATTAATGAGCAGTTATTC.